This record covers a single TCR beta chain. Antigen: not known. The source of the sample is a study of cytomegalovirus exposure and HLA in healthy donors. Points from the study as a whole: Common viral pathogens seemed to be connected with several of the most significant clusters, according to a later analysis. The productive fraction for most TCR beta V segments was about 87% or about 30% in an earlier analysis.

The PCR used 60 Vbeta and 13 Jbeta primers. Libraries were prepared by immunoSEQ multiplex PCR; TCRdb keeps only in-frame clonotypes and omits some of them. The table shows roughly 45,000 clones, with over 55% occurring only once. The CDR3 is 15 residues long. Looked up from germline, CDR1 is MNHEY and CDR2 is SVGAGI. V lost 5 bases, J lost 5 bases, and 18 bases lay in between. V gene TRBV6-5 combines with J gene TRBJ1-2; maybe TRBD1 (5 bases). The clonotype originates from a man between 60 and 75 years old in good health and CMV-seropositive. Sequencing was performed on PBMCs. The DNA of the CDR3 is TGTGCCAGCAGTCTACTGGCGACAGCTCAATATGGCTACACCTTC. Protein: CASSLLATAQYGYTF.